Listed here are 26 T cell receptor beta chains from one sample, sequenced in a study of T-cell memory formation after mild COVID-19. Each CDR3 protein is one row after TCRdb ran MiXCR on the 5' RACE reads. The sample has about 140,000 distinct CDR3 sequences, 14% seen once. The sequencing sample was made of PBMCs or a T cell subset sorted from them (not recorded which). All receptors derive from an adult woman who had mild COVID-19 (a few samples of this study predate the infection). Cell type and time point are not known.

This chain links TRBV29-1 with TRBJ2-1; 7 bases fit TRBD2. The ends lost 6 bases at V and 4 bases at J; junction bases unmatched: 6. The CDR3 totals 13 residues. Germline CDR1 reads SQVTM; CDR2 reads ANQGSEA. The CDR3 DNA reads TGCAGCGTGCTATGGCGGGGGTACAATGAGCAGTTCTTC. As protein: CSVLWRGYNEQFF.

This clonotype was counted only a few times. V usage is TRBV12-3 or TRBV12-4 and J usage is TRBJ2-2; D is perhaps TRBD2 (6 bases). This CDR3 region has 14 residues. The ends were cut back, 6 bases at V and 7 bases at J, with 15 bases in the middle. The CDR3 loop reads CASSPPLEGGELFF. The CDR3 DNA reads TGTGCCAGCAGCCCACCCTTGGAGGGCGGGGAGCTGTTTTTT.

J is TRBJ1-1 and V is TRBV27, with D uncertain. The ends were cut back, 2 bases at V and 7 bases at J, with 14 bases in the middle. The germline V gene has CDR1 MNHEY and CDR2 SMNVEV (reference sequence). The CDR3 extends over 14 amino acids. This chain's CDR3 is CASSLTGISNEAFF. Written as DNA, the CDR3 is TGTGCCAGCAGTTTAACGGGCATATCGAATGAAGCTTTCTTT.

V gene TRBV7-6 combines with J gene TRBJ1-1; no firm D call. Germline CDR1 and CDR2: SGHVS and FNYEAQ. CDR3 size: 16 residues. V was clipped by 0 bases and J by 0 bases, with 11 bases between them. In nucleotides, the CDR3 is TGTGCCAGCAGCTTAGCAAGCCATGGATTGAACACTGAAGCTTTCTTT. Its protein product is CASSLASHGLNTEAFF.

This clonotype was seen a few times. The chain uses TRBV7-6 and TRBJ2-7, with D uncertain. V was trimmed by 3 bases and J by 4 bases, leaving 7 bases between them. The CDR3 covers 12 residues. Germline-derived CDR1 and CDR2 are SGHVS and FNYEAQ. CDR3 sequence (DNA): TGTGCCAGCAGCTTCCCCGGGTACGAGCAGTACTTC. This sequence encodes CASSFPGYEQYF.

This clonotype was seen many times. The chain links TRBV14 to TRBJ2-6; D gene ambiguous. This CDR3 region has 16 residues. From germline, CDR1 is SGHDN and CDR2 FVKESK. V lost 4 bases, J lost 0 bases, and 10 bases lay in between. CDR3 loop: CASSLRRLSGANVLTF. Here the CDR3 DNA reads TGTGCCAGCAGCCTACGACGGCTCTCTGGGGCCAACGTCCTGACTTTC. The variable domain in full, completed from reference TRBV14 and TRBJ2-6, reads EAGVTQFPSHSVIEKGQTVTLRCDPISGHDNLYWYRRVMGKEIKFLLHFVKESKQDESGMPNNRFLAERTGGTYSTLKVQPAELEDSGVYFCASSLRRLSGANVLTFGAGSRLTVL.

This clonotype was observed a handful of times. Here the CDR3 reads CAISPGLNQPQHF. CDR3 nucleotide sequence: TGTGCCATCAGTCCGGGACTTAATCAGCCCCAGCATTTT. This rearrangement joins TRBV10-3 to TRBJ1-5; perhaps TRBD1 as D (5 bases). The germline V and J ends were trimmed by 5 bases and 4 bases, with 9 bases remaining between them. This CDR3 spans 13 amino acids. Germline assignment: CDR1 ENHRY and CDR2 SYGVKD.

This clonotype was observed a few times. The chain employs TRBV7-8 and TRBJ2-7, with 10 bases that match TRBD1. Germline V lookup: CDR1 SGHVS, CDR2 FQNEAQ. Unmatched junction bases numbered 18, after V lost 5 bases and J lost 5 bases. The CDR3 is 18 residues long. The CDR3 nucleotides are TGTGCCAGCAGCGCCCGGGACAGGGGTTTCCCGACAAACCACGAGCAGTACTTC. The encoded protein is CASSARDRGFPTNHEQYF.

The CDR3 protein is CSAGGRLEVADTQYF. In nucleotides, the CDR3 is TGCAGTGCAGGGGGGAGGCTAGAGGTGGCAGATACGCAGTATTTT. The chain is built from TRBV20-1 and TRBJ2-3; D is possibly TRBD1 or TRBD2 (6 bases each). V gave up 6 bases and J gave up 4 bases, with 20 bases separating them. The CDR3 sequence is 15 residues long. CDR1 is DFQATT and CDR2 is SNEGSKA in the germline V gene (reference sequence).

This clonotype was seen a handful of times. The V call is TRBV20-1, the J call TRBJ2-1; a possible D gene is TRBD2 (6 bases). The CDR3 contains 16 residues. The germline V gene encodes CDR1 DFQATT and CDR2 SNEGSKA (reference sequence). V was trimmed by 3 bases and J by 1 base, leaving 16 bases between them. The CDR3 sequence: CSASIAGGGSYNEQFF. CDR3 coding DNA: TGCAGTGCTAGCATCGCAGGAGGAGGGTCCTACAATGAGCAGTTCTTC.

This clonotype was observed a few times. This chain connects TRBV7-6 to TRBJ2-2; 8 bases are a match to TRBD1. Germline lookup yields CDR1 SGHVS and CDR2 FNYEAQ. V dropped 5 bases and J dropped 4; count of bases not matched to a gene: 6. CDR3 length: 15 amino acids. In DNA form, the CDR3 reads TGTGCCAGCAGCCCGACGACAGGGGCCACCGGGGAGCTGTTTTTT. Amino acids: CASSPTTGATGELFF.

A few counts support this clonotype. The chain employs TRBV29-1 and TRBJ2-1, with D unresolved. CDR1 SQVTM and CDR2 ANQGSEA come from the germline V gene. The CDR3 is 11 amino acids. The V and J ends lost 4 bases and 7 bases respectively, with 8 bases between them. CDR3 region: CSVVLWNEQFF. The CDR3 nucleotides read TGCAGCGTTGTCCTCTGGAATGAGCAGTTCTTC.

This chain links TRBV13 with TRBJ1-2; tentatively, D is TRBD1 (5 bases). This CDR3 comprises 16 residues. V was clipped by 3 bases and J by 3 bases, with 17 bases between them. Germline V gene data show CDR1 as PRHDT and CDR2 as FYEKMQ (reference sequence). CDR3 loop: CASSLGSSRAHYGYTF. The CDR3 nucleotides read TGTGCCAGCAGCTTGGGGTCGTCCAGGGCCCACTATGGCTACACCTTC.

The gene calls are TRBV10-3 and TRBJ2-7; D is uncertain. Looked up from germline, CDR1 is ENHRY and CDR2 is SYGVKD. The CDR3 spans 12 residues. The ends were cut back, 10 bases at V and 0 bases at J, with 10 bases in the middle. The CDR3 region is CATEGSSYEQYF. The DNA of the CDR3 is TGTGCCACCGAAGGGTCCTCCTACGAGCAGTACTTC.

This clonotype was observed many times. The rearrangement joins TRBV9 to TRBJ2-7, with D possibly being TRBD2 (6 bases). The CDR3 loop spans 14 amino acids. Germline CDR1 and CDR2: SGDLS and YYNGEE. V gave up 0 bases and J gave up 3 bases, with 10 bases separating them. Here the CDR3 reads CASSVVGLLYEQYF. The DNA of the CDR3 is TGTGCCAGCAGCGTAGTGGGACTCCTCTACGAGCAGTACTTC.

This chain joins TRBV5-8 and TRBJ2-5, with 7 bases fitting TRBD2. Germline values: CDR1 SGHTS, CDR2 YDEGEE. The CDR3 covers 14 residues. The V gene end was trimmed by 0 bases and the J gene end by 6 bases; junction bases not matched to a gene: 5. The CDR3: CASSLGGGPQTQYF. The CDR3, as DNA: TGTGCCAGCAGCTTGGGCGGGGGACCCCAGACCCAGTACTTC.

This clonotype has just a few counts. The chain employs TRBV11-2 and TRBJ2-2; D is possibly TRBD2 (6 bases). Germline V gene data show CDR1 as SGHAT and CDR2 as FQNNGV. V lost 2 bases and J 6 bases, leaving 13 bases between the germline ends. The CDR3 has 15 residues. This CDR3 reads CASSLIWGEAGELFF. The CDR3 DNA reads as TGTGCCAGCAGCTTAATCTGGGGGGAGGCCGGGGAGCTGTTTTTT.

The V call is TRBV7-2, the J call TRBJ2-2; D call uncertain. CDR1 and CDR2 (germline): SGHTA, FQGNSA. CDR3 length: 16 residues. Trimming removed 3 bases from V and 6 bases from J, with 17 bases in between. The DNA for the CDR3 is TGTGCCAGCAGCTTTGATACTGGGCGTATACCCGGGGAGCTGTTTTTT. This gives the protein CASSFDTGRIPGELFF.

This clonotype was counted many times. The chain combines TRBV20-1 with TRBJ1-1; D call uncertain. The V and J ends lost 5 bases and 3 bases respectively, with 10 bases between them. There are 12 residues in the CDR3. Germline CDR1 and CDR2: DFQATT and SNEGSKA (reference sequence). The CDR3 sequence is CSADGLDTEAFF. The CDR3 nucleotides read TGCAGTGCTGACGGACTGGACACTGAAGCTTTCTTT.

The chain links TRBV30 to TRBJ1-2, with unresolved D. CDR3 length: 13 amino acids. Deletions cut 0 bases from V and 6 bases from J, with 11 bases between. Germline-derived CDR1 and CDR2 are GTSNPN and SVGIG (reference sequence). CDR3 DNA sequence: TGTGCCTGGAGTGTGGTAAGGGATCATGGCTACACCTTC. It encodes CAWSVVRDHGYTF.

This clonotype has at least ten counts. The chain is built from TRBV3-1 and TRBJ2-1; perhaps D is TRBD1 or TRBD2 (7 bases each). The CDR3 totals 11 residues. Per germline, CDR1 LGHDT and CDR2 YNNKEL (reference sequence). Trimming took off 4 bases at V and 14 bases at J, with 12 bases between the two ends. This CDR3 reads CASSRGGGKFF. CDR3 coding DNA: TGTGCCAGCAGCCGGGGAGGGGGCAAGTTCTTC.

This clonotype was seen a handful of times. The chain couples TRBV29-1 to TRBJ2-3, with D uncertain. Germline CDR1 and CDR2: SQVTM and ANQGSEA. The CDR3 extends over 10 amino acids. The germline V and J ends were trimmed by 2 bases and 3 bases, with 0 bases remaining between them. The DNA for the CDR3 is TGCAGCGTTGAAACAGATACGCAGTATTTT. Translated, it gives CSVETDTQYF.

Concerning this clonotype itself: An end of the junction does not agree with germline; a read error may underlie this. CDR3 bases: TGTGCCAGCGGAATAAGGGACTCCCACAATGAGCAGTTCTTC. Translation: CASGIRDSHNEQFF. The chain combines TRBV6-2 or TRBV6-3 with TRBJ2-1; a weak D match, TRBD2 (6 bases). Germline CDR1 MNHEY, CDR2 SVGEGT. The CDR3 loop spans 14 amino acids.

This clonotype has more than one count but fewer than ten. This sequence joins TRBV7-3 and TRBJ2-1, with a possible D match to TRBD2 (6 bases). The V end lost 4 bases, the J end lost 6 bases, and 13 bases lay between the germline ends. Germline CDR1 SGHTA, CDR2 FQGTGA. The CDR3 extends over 14 amino acids. CDR3 protein: CASSSDGTSNEQFF. CDR3 nucleotides: TGTGCCAGCAGCTCGGACGGGACTTCCAATGAGCAGTTCTTC. Full variable domain (remainder filled in from reference TRBV7-3 and TRBJ2-1): GAGVSQTPSNKVTEKGKYVELRCDPISGHTALYWYRQSLGQGPEFLIYFQGTGAADDSGLPNDRFFAVRPEGSVSTLKIQRTERGDSAVYLCASSSDGTSNEQFFGPGTRLTVL.

This clonotype was counted only a few times. The chain combines TRBV30 with TRBJ2-1, with TRBD2 identical over 8 bases. The germline CDR1 and CDR2 sequences are GTSNPN and SVGIG (reference sequence). CDR3 length: 15 amino acids. V shed 3 bases, J shed 3 bases, and the junction held 7 bases outside the gene matches. CDR3 nucleotides: TGTGCCTGGAGAGATGGGGCGGGAGGCTACAATGAGCAGTTCTTC. This sequence encodes CAWRDGAGGYNEQFF.

This clonotype was detected only a few times. The chain has TRBV27 and TRBJ2-2; possible D gene TRBD1, 6 bases. This CDR3 contains 15 residues. The V and J ends lost 3 bases and 2 bases respectively, with 10 bases between them. The V gene's germline CDR1 is MNHEY and CDR2 SMNVEV (reference sequence). CDR3 region: CASSFGTSNTGELFF. The CDR3 nucleotides are TGTGCCAGCAGTTTCGGGACAAGCAACACCGGGGAGCTGTTTTTT.